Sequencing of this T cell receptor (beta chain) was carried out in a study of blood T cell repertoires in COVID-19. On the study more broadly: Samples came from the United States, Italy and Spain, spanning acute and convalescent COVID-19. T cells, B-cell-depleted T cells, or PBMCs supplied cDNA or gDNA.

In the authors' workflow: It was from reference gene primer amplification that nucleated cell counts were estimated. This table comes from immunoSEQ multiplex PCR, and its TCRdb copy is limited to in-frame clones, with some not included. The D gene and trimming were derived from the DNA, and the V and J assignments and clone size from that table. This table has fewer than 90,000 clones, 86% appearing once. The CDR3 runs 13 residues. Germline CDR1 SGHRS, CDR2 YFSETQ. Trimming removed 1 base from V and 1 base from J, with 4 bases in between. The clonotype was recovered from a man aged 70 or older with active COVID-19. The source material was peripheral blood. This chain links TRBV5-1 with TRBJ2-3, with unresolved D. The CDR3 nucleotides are TGCGCCAGCAGCTTGCTAGGCACAGATACGCAGTATTTT. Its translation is CASSLLGTDTQYF.